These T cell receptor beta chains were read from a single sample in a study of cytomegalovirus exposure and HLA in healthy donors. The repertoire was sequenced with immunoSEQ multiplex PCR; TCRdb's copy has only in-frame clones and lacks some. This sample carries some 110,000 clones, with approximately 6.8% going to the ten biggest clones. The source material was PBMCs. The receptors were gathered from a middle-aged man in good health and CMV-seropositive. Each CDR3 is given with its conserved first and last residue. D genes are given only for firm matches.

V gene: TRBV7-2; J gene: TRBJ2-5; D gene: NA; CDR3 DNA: TGTGCCAGCAGCTACAGCGGCGGGATCTACGAGACCCAGTACTTC; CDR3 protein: CASSYSGGIYETQYF
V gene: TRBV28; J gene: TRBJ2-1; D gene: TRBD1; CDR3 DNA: TGTGCCAGCAGTTGGGACAGGGGCAACTACAATGAGCAGTTCTTC; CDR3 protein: CASSWDRGNYNEQFF
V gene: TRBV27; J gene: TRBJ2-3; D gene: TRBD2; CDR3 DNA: TGTGCCCGCAATGAGGGGGCTAGCGGGAGTTGCGATACGCAGTATTTT; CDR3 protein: CARNEGASGSCDTQYF
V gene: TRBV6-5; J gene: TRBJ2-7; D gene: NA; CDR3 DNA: TGTGCCAGCAGTTACTTCCGGCGGGACTACGAGCAGTACTTC; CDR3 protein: CASSYFRRDYEQYF
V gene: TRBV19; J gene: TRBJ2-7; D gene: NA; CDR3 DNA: TGTGCCAGTAGAGGATACGGGGTTGGGGAGCAGTACTTC; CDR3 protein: CASRGYGVGEQYF
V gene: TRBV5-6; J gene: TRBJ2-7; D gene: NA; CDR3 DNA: TGTGCCAGCAGCTTTGGCCAGGGGAAATACGAGCAGTACTTC; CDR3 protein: CASSFGQGKYEQYF
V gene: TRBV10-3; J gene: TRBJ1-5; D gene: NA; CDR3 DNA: TGTGCCAGAACCCACAGGGCATACGGGGTTGATCGACCCCAGCATTTT; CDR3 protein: CARTHRAYGVDRPQHF
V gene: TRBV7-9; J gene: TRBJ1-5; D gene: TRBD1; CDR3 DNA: TGTGCCAGCAGCAAAGATGGACAGGCGCGCAATCAGCCCCAGCATTTT; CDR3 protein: CASSKDGQARNQPQHF
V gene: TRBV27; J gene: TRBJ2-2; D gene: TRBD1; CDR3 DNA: TGTGCCAGCAGTTTGCAGGGGGCGAACACCGGGGAGCTGTTTTTT; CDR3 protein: CASSLQGANTGELFF
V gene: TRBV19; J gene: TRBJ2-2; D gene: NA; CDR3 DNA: TGTGCCAGTAGTATATCTAGCGTGGGCGGGGAGCTGTTTTTT; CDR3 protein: CASSISSVGGELFF
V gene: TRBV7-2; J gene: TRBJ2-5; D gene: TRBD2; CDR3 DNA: TGTGCCAGCAGCCGACTAGCGAGGGAGACCCAGTACTTC; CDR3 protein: CASSRLARETQYF
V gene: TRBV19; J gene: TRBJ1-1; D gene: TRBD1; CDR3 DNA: TGTGCCAGTAGTTGGGTGGACAGGGTCATGAACACTGAAGCTTTCTTT; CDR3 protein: CASSWVDRVMNTEAFF
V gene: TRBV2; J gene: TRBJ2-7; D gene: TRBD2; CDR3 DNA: TGTGCCAGCAGGCTTCTAGCGGGAGCCTACGAGCAGTACTTC; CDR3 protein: CASRLLAGAYEQYF
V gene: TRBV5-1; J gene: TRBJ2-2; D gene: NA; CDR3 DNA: TGCGCCAGCAGTCCCGGGACTGGAATCGCGAACACCGGGGAGCTGTTTTTT; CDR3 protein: CASSPGTGIANTGELFF
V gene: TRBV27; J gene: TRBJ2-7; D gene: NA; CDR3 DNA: TGTGCCAGCAGTTGGAGCAGACAGTTCTACGAGCAGTACTTC; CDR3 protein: CASSWSRQFYEQYF
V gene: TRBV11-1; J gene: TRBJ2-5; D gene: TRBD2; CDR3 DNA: TGTGCCAGCAGCACTAACGTGGGGGAGGGCCGGCGAGAGACCCAGTACTTC; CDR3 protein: CASSTNVGEGRRETQYF
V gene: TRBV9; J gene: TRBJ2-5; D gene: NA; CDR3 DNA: TGTGCCAGCAGCGTAGATGGCACAGAGACCCAGTACTTC; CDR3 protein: CASSVDGTETQYF
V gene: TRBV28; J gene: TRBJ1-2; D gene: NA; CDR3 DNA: TGTGCCAGCAGTTCGGACAGCCGAAACTATGGCTACACCTTC; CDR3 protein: CASSSDSRNYGYTF
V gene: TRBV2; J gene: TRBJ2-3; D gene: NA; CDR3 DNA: TGTGCCAGCAGTGTACAGCCTGACCTTAGCACAGATACGCAGTATTTT; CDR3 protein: CASSVQPDLSTDTQYF
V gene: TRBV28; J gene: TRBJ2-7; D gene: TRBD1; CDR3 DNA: TGTGCCAGCAGTCAAACACCCGGGACAGGAACATCCTACGAGCAGTACTTC; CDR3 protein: CASSQTPGTGTSYEQYF
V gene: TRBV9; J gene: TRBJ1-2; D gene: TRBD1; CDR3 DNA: TGTGCCAGCAGCGTAGGGAGTGTAAGGACAGGCTATGGCTACACCTTC; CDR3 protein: CASSVGSVRTGYGYTF
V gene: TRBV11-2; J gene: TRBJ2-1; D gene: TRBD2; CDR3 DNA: TGTGCCAGCAGCGAAGGTCGCGGGAGGGACAATGAGCAGTTCTTC; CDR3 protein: CASSEGRGRDNEQFF
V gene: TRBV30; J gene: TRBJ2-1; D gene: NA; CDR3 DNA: TGTGCCAGAACAGGATACTCCTACAATGAGCAGTTCTTC; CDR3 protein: CARTGYSYNEQFF
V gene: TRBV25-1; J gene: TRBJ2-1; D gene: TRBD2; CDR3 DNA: TGTGCCAGCAGTGGGACTAGCGGGACGAATGAGCAGTTCTTC; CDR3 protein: CASSGTSGTNEQFF
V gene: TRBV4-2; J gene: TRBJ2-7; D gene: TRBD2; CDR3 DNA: TGTGCCAGCAGCCAAGGCCCCGGGACTAGCGGGAGGCAAGACGAGCAGTACTTC; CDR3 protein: CASSQGPGTSGRQDEQYF
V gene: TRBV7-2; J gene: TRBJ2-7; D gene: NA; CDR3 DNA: TGTGCCAGCAGCTTATGGGGGGGCAGGTACTACTTC; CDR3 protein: CASSLWGGRYYF
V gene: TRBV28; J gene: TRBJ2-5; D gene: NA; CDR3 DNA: TGTGCCAGCAGGCCTAACAGGGGGGGTAAAGAGACCCAGTACTTC; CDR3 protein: CASRPNRGGKETQYF
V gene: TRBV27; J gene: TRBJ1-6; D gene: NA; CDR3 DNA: TGTGCCAGCAGCCTCGGTTATTCACCCCTCCACTTT; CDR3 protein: CASSLGYSPLHF
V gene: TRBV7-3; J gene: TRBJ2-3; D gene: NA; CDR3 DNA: TGTGCCAGCAGCTTAGTCAGGTCAGATACGCAGTATTTT; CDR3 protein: CASSLVRSDTQYF
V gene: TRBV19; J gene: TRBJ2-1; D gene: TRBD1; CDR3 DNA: TGTGCCAGTAGTATGACAGGGAATGAGCAGTTCTTC; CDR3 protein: CASSMTGNEQFF
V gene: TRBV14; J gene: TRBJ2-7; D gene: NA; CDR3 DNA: TGTGCCAGCAGCGTGGAGAGGTTCTCCCTACTTTACGAGCAGTACTTC; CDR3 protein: CASSVERFSLLYEQYF
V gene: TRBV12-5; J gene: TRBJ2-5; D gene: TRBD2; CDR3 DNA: TGTGCTAGTGGTTCCGGGACTAGTTGGGAGACCCAGTACTTC; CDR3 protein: CASGSGTSWETQYF